This entry lists 4 T cell receptor beta chains sequenced from one sample in a study of T-cell reconstitution after alpha-beta-depleted transplantation in children. Unique molecular identifiers featured in how the TCRbeta library was prepared. In TCRdb, the PCR reads were re-called with MiXCR into one record per CDR3 protein. The sample lists about 500,000 distinct CDR3 sequences, over 10% occurring once. Sample: PBMCs, mostly from graft donor cells, taken 180 days after TCRalphabeta/CD19-depleted stem cell transplant. These receptors were obtained from a female patient aged 2 to 10 who had a stem cell transplant for aplastic anemia, so the T cells may come from the graft donor.

In its sample, this clonotype was seen a few times. This rearrangement joins TRBV7-2 to TRBJ2-2, with 8 bases matching TRBD1. Looked up from germline, CDR1 is SGHTA and CDR2 is FQGNSA. Losses at the gene ends were 5 bases for V and 4 bases for J; bases not matched to a gene: 6. There are 15 residues in the CDR3. The CDR3 reads CASSTQGASTGELFF. CDR3 DNA sequence: TGTGCCAGCAGCACTCAGGGGGCCAGCACCGGGGAGCTGTTTTTT.

The chain couples TRBV3-2 to TRBJ2-4; no DNA check was done on the table's D call, TRBD2. TRBV3-2 is an annotated pseudogene. CDR3 length equals 20 residues. CDR3 residues: CASSQDLLAGLSLAKNIQYF. CDR3 in DNA: TGTGCCAGCAGCCAAGATCTACTAGCGGGACTGTCTTTAGCCAAAAACATTCAGTACTTC.

This clonotype was detected only a few times. The chain combines TRBV24-1 with TRBJ2-5; possibly TRBD2 for D (6 bases). From germline, CDR1 is KGHDR and CDR2 SFDVKD. CDR3 size: 14 residues. The V end was cut by 4 bases, the J end by 3 bases, with 11 bases between. The CDR3 region is CATSDRGEEETQYF. The CDR3 bases are TGTGCCACCAGTGACCGTGGGGAGGAAGAGACCCAGTACTTC.

This clonotype was counted only a few times. This chain uses TRBV12-3 or TRBV12-4 with TRBJ2-4, with D possibly being TRBD1 or TRBD2 (5 bases each). V lost 2 bases and J 3 bases, leaving 14 bases between the germline ends. The CDR3 runs 16 residues. Here the CDR3 DNA reads TGTGCCAGCAGTTTAAGGGACCCCAATTACAAAAACATTCAGTACTTC. Its translation is CASSLRDPNYKNIQYF.